Below are 30 T cell receptor beta chains sequenced from a single sample in a study of metastatic and nonmetastatic thyroid tumors. TCRdb re-called clones via MiXCR from the PCR reads. The sample carries about 35,000 clones, approximately 20% recorded once. The entire patient cohort was treatment-naive prior to thyroid surgery. The sequenced material came from blood. Receptor source: a female donor with papillary thyroid cancer or a benign thyroid nodule (not recorded which). Some clones in this sample may be carry-over from other donors' samples.

This clone was seen many times. The junction differs from germline at one of its ends, possibly a read error. The V and J genes are TRBV7-7 and TRBJ2-2; D not resolved. Germline loops: CDR1 SSHAT, CDR2 FNYEAQ (reference sequence). The CDR3 is 13 residues long. In DNA, the CDR3 is TGTGCTAGCAGCTTAGGGAAAGCCGGGGAGCTGTTTTTT. Its protein product is CASSLGKAGELFF. The full variable domain, its missing parts supplied by reference TRBV7-7 and TRBJ2-2, is GAGVSQSPRYKVTKRGQDVTLRCDPISSHATLYWYQQALGQGPEFLTYFNYEAQPDKSGLPSDRFSAERPEGSISTLTIQRTEQRDSAMYRCASSLGKAGELFFGEGSRLTVL.

There are many counts of this clone. The chain links TRBV6-1 to TRBJ1-5; D is unresolved. The length of the CDR3 is 13 residues. Germline V lookup: CDR1 MNHNS, CDR2 SASEGT. The V gene lost 6 bases and the J gene lost 3 bases, with 9 bases spanning the gap. The CDR3 loop reads CASSRGNNQPQHF. CDR3 DNA sequence: TGTGCCAGCAGCAGAGGGAACAATCAGCCCCAGCATTTT.

By frequency in the sample, this clone is medium-sized. The chain joins TRBV28 to TRBJ2-7, with 14 nucleotides matching TRBD2. Per the germline V gene, CDR1 is MDHEN and CDR2 is SYDVKM. V trimming: 3 bases; J trimming: 1 base; junction bases outside the gene matches: 8. The CDR3 spans 18 residues. CDR3 coding DNA: TGTGCCAGCAGTTTCGCGGGACTAGCGGGAGATCTGTCCTACGAGCAGTACTTC. It encodes CASSFAGLAGDLSYEQYF.

This clone was counted ten times or more. The rearrangement uses TRBV20-1 and TRBJ2-5; no clear D gene. Deletions cut 1 base from V and 1 base from J, with 4 bases between. The germline gives CDR1 DFQATT, CDR2 SNEGSKA (reference sequence). The CDR3 covers 12 residues. Here the CDR3 reads CSARGPQETQYF. DNA for the CDR3: TGCAGTGCTAGAGGTCCCCAAGAGACCCAGTACTTC.

The rearrangement uses TRBV12-3 or TRBV12-4 and TRBJ2-1, with TRBD2 identical over 9 bases. V dropped 2 bases and J dropped 10; count of bases not matched to a gene: 9. This CDR3 region has 15 residues. The CDR3 region is CASSLSGGRAGEQFF. The CDR3 DNA sequence: TGTGCCAGCAGTTTATCGGGCGGGAGGGCGGGGGAGCAGTTCTTC.

In this sample, this clone turned up many times. The chain joins TRBV12-3 or TRBV12-4 to TRBJ2-5, with D tentatively TRBD1 (5 bases). The CDR3 consists of 14 residues. The V end was cut by 6 bases, the J end by 0 bases, with 11 bases between. CDR3 amino acids: CASSADSHQETQYF. The CDR3 DNA is TGTGCCAGCAGCGCCGACAGTCACCAAGAGACCCAGTACTTC.

This clone was seen only once. V gene TRBV7-8 combines with J gene TRBJ1-2; maybe TRBD1 (5 bases). The CDR3 length is 17 residues. Germline V gene lookup returns CDR1 SGHVS and CDR2 FQNEAQ. V was pared by 1 base and J by 10 bases, with 25 bases between. The CDR3 loop is CASSLVVLSRRGTVYTF. Written as DNA, the CDR3 is TGTGCCAGCAGCTTAGTAGTTTTGTCTCGAAGAGGGACTGTCTACACCTTC.

This rearrangement joins TRBV7-3 to TRBJ2-3; 13 bases map to TRBD2. The CDR3 extends over 15 amino acids. CDR1 is SGHTA and CDR2 is FQGTGA in the germline V gene. J gave up 4 bases and V 2 bases, and 0 bases lay outside the gene matches. The CDR3 protein is CASSLGLAGADTQYF. The CDR3, as DNA: TGTGCCAGCAGCTTAGGACTAGCGGGAGCAGATACGCAGTATTTT.

This chain joins TRBV9 and TRBJ2-7, with 8 bases that match TRBD1. J was trimmed by 0 bases and V by 3 bases; bases with no gene match: 5. Germline CDR1 and CDR2: SGDLS and YYNGEE. The CDR3 runs to 15 residues. CDR3 protein: CASSGNTGGSYEQYF. DNA for the CDR3: TGTGCCAGCAGCGGAAACACAGGGGGCTCCTACGAGCAGTACTTC.

The chain couples TRBV5-1 to TRBJ1-1; tentative D call: TRBD1 (5 bases). CDR1 is SGHRS and CDR2 is YFSETQ in the germline V gene. CDR3 length equals 14 residues. Trimming stripped 6 bases from V and 2 bases from J, with 14 bases between. The CDR3 DNA is TGCGCCAGCACCCAGGGCCTTCTTAACACTGAAGCTTTCTTT. This codes for CASTQGLLNTEAFF.

The sample holds many counts of this clone. This sequence joins TRBV20-1 and TRBJ2-2, with 12 bases fitting TRBD2. In germline, CDR1 is DFQATT, CDR2 SNEGSKA (reference sequence). Losses at the gene ends were 0 bases for V and 5 bases for J; bases not matched to a gene: 7. The CDR3 extends over 17 amino acids. The CDR3 here is CSARDWLAGGVTGELFF. The CDR3 DNA is TGCAGTGCTAGAGATTGGCTAGCGGGAGGGGTTACCGGGGAGCTGTTTTTT.

This clone was counted ten times or more. This chain uses TRBV6-2 or TRBV6-3 with TRBJ2-1; no clear D. CDR3 length: 13 amino acids. CDR1 and CDR2 from the germline V gene are MNHEY and SVGEGT. Deletions cut 0 bases from V and 5 bases from J, with 5 bases between. The CDR3 bases are TGTGCCAGCAGTTACTCCTATGACAATGAGCAGTTCTTC. Amino acids: CASSYSYDNEQFF.

This clone was seen at least ten times. Other DNA sequences in this sample translate to the same CDR3. The chain recombines TRBV20-1 with TRBJ2-4, with TRBD2 matching over 11 bases. The CDR3 length is 16 residues. V was clipped by 3 bases and J by 6 bases; unmatched bases: 10. Germline assignment: CDR1 DFQATT and CDR2 SNEGSKA (reference sequence). The CDR3 sequence: CSASVGLAVGGNIQYF. For the CDR3, the DNA is TGCAGTGCTAGTGTGGGACTAGCGGTGGGGGGAAACATTCAGTACTTC.

Notes on this clone: At the DNA level, this CDR3 is encoded by other sequences in the same sample as well. The rearrangement links TRBV7-6 to TRBJ2-7; perhaps TRBD2 as D (5 bases). CDR3 length: 13 residues. Trimming stripped 1 base from V and 7 bases from J, with 11 bases between. Germline lookup yields CDR1 SGHVS and CDR2 FNYEAQ. This chain's CDR3 is CASSLVPGGEQYF. The CDR3 DNA reads TGTGCCAGCAGCTTAGTCCCCGGAGGTGAGCAGTACTTC.

This clone was counted between two and nine times. The junction does not match germline at one end; this may be a read error. The chain employs TRBV28 and TRBJ1-1, with D unresolved. This CDR3 is 15 amino acids long. Germline lookup yields CDR1 MDHEN and CDR2 SYDVKM. The CDR3 loop reads CASSLAQWATAEAFF. The DNA for the CDR3 is TGTGCCAGCAGTTTAGCACAGTGGGCAACGGCTGAAGCCTTCTTT.

In its sample, this clone was seen many times. Relative to the germline gene, one junction end is altered; a read error may explain this. The sample holds other DNA sequences that translate to the same CDR3. The rearrangement joins TRBV10-2 to TRBJ2-5, with D possibly matching TRBD2 (5 bases). CDR3 size: 14 residues. Germline lookup yields CDR1 WSHSY and CDR2 SAAADI. CDR3: CASSESSGRETQYF. The CDR3 DNA sequence: TGTGCCAGCAGTGAGTCGTCGGGGAGAGAGACCCAGTACTTC.

Many counts were recorded for this clone. The chain couples TRBV20-1 to TRBJ1-4, with D possibly matching TRBD1 (6 bases). CDR1 DFQATT and CDR2 SNEGSKA come from the germline V gene (reference sequence). Trimming removed 7 bases from V and 8 bases from J, with 20 bases in between. The CDR3 covers 14 residues. This chain's CDR3 is CSVATRDTQEKLFF. The DNA of the CDR3 is TGCAGTGTAGCAACCCGGGACACTCAGGAAAAACTGTTTTTT.

CDR3 nucleotides: TGTGCCAGCAGTTTAGTACGGCAGAGCTACGAGCAGTACTTC. It encodes CASSLVRQSYEQYF. The genes are TRBV6-1 and TRBJ2-7; D unresolved. V lost 5 bases and J lost 3, with 14 bases in between. The CDR3 has 14 residues. Germline CDR1 is MNHNS and CDR2 is SASEGT.

Of note for this clone: This clone may be a read error of a much larger clone one base away. Other DNA variants within this sample encode the same CDR3. The chain recombines TRBV29-1 with TRBJ1-1; a weak D match, TRBD1 (5 bases). The germline V and J ends were trimmed by 6 bases and 4 bases, with 15 bases remaining between them. Germline-derived CDR1 and CDR2 are SQVTM and ANQGSEA. CDR3 length: 13 residues. The DNA of the CDR3 is TGCAGCGTCAGCGGGGGTCGTAGCACTGAAGCTTTCTTT. Translating gives CSVSGGRSTEAFF.

Details on this clone: Its ends do not fully match the called genes, so a read error is possible. J is TRBJ1-5 and V is TRBV2; no clear D gene. There are 11 residues in the CDR3. The germline gives CDR1 SNHLY, CDR2 FYNNEI. The CDR3 DNA follows: TGTGCTCAGCCAGCTCTACAGCCACAGAATTTT. Amino acids: CAQPALQPQNF.

In its sample, this clone was seen a few times. At one end the junction does not follow the germline gene, possibly because of a read error. This chain links TRBV5-1 with TRBJ2-2; tentative D call: TRBD2 (6 bases). The germline V gene encodes CDR1 SGHRS and CDR2 YFSETQ. There are 13 residues in the CDR3. The CDR3: CASILGGIGELFF. CDR3 sequence (DNA): TGCGCCAGCATCTTGGGCGGGATCGGGGAGCTGTTTTTT.

This clone occurred many times. The genes are TRBV4-2 and TRBJ2-7, with D tentatively TRBD2 (6 bases). V lost 0 bases and J 1 base, leaving 10 bases between the germline ends. CDR3 length: 15 amino acids. Germline CDR1 reads LGHNA; CDR2 reads YNFKEQ. Here the CDR3 DNA reads TGTGCCAGCAGCCAAGACATGGCGGGATCCTACGAGCAGTACTTC. This gives the protein CASSQDMAGSYEQYF.

By share of the sample, this clone is medium-sized (0.01 to 0.1%). This chain joins TRBV2 and TRBJ1-1; D is unclear. CDR3 size: 14 residues. V was pared by 1 base and J by 3 bases, with 9 bases between. Per the germline V gene, CDR1 is SNHLY and CDR2 is FYNNEI. CDR3 sequence (DNA): TGTGCCAGCAGTGAAGATAGGAGGGACACTGAAGCTTTCTTT. Amino acids: CASSEDRRDTEAFF.

This clone was recorded a few times. One end of the junction fails to match germline, which may point to a read error. The chain carries TRBV27 and TRBJ2-1, with unresolved D. The CDR3 is 11 amino acids. CDR1 is MNHEY and CDR2 is SMNVEV in the germline V gene (reference sequence). The CDR3 DNA reads TGTGCCAGCATTTTATACGTACACCGGTTCTTC. Its protein product is CASILYVHRFF.

Only a few counts were recorded for this clone. The junction and the germline gene differ at one end; a read error may be behind it. This rearrangement joins TRBV10-3 to TRBJ1-1, with 8 bases aligning to TRBD1. The CDR3 spans 14 residues. Germline V gene sequence: CDR1 ENHRY, CDR2 SYGVKD. In DNA form, the CDR3 reads TGCGCCATCAGAGCTCAGGGGGCGGGCACTGAAGCTTTCTTT. It encodes CAIRAQGAGTEAFF.

This clone was recorded many times. The CDR3 nucleotides read TGTGCCACCAGTGATCCCCTGGGACGGGGCTACACCTTC. Protein: CATSDPLGRGYTF. The chain couples TRBV24-1 to TRBJ1-2; possibly TRBD1 for D (5 bases). V was shortened by 3 bases and J by 8 bases, with 12 bases between the two germline ends. Germline V lookup: CDR1 KGHDR, CDR2 SFDVKD. The CDR3 contains 13 residues.

This clone was found many times. V and J are TRBV12-3 or TRBV12-4 and TRBJ2-3; possible D gene TRBD2, 5 bases. This CDR3 region has 12 residues. V shed 8 bases and J shed 0 bases, with 6 bases lying between them. CDR3 in amino acids: CASCGSTDTQYF. DNA for the CDR3: TGTGCCAGCTGCGGGAGCACAGATACGCAGTATTTT.

This clone appeared many times. The rearrangement links TRBV20-1 to TRBJ2-1, with D perhaps given as TRBD1 or TRBD2 (5 bases each). With 5 bases removed from V and 8 bases from J, the gap between germline ends came to 19 bases. The CDR3 has 14 residues. Germline V gives CDR1 DFQATT, CDR2 SNEGSKA (reference sequence). The chain's CDR3 is CSAPGARGLYEQFF. CDR3 DNA: TGCAGTGCTCCCGGGGCTAGAGGTCTCTATGAGCAGTTCTTC.

This clone has a count of ten or more. This sequence joins TRBV6-1 and TRBJ2-3; no clear D gene. The CDR3 length is 14 residues. V was clipped by 4 bases and J by 0 bases, with 8 bases between them. CDR1 is MNHNS, CDR2 SASEGT, per germline. The CDR3 DNA follows: TGTGCCAGCAGTGCGGCTTTTAGCACAGATACGCAGTATTTT. This codes for CASSAAFSTDTQYF.

By frequency in the sample, this clone is medium-sized. Other DNA sequences within the sample encode an identical CDR3. This chain links TRBV27 with TRBJ2-7, with D unresolved. CDR1 and CDR2 from the germline V gene are MNHEY and SMNVEV (reference sequence). With 4 bases removed from V and 2 bases from J, the gap between germline ends came to 6 bases. The CDR3 length is 12 residues. CDR3 sequence: CASSSRTYEQYF. For the CDR3, the DNA is TGTGCCAGCAGTTCGCGGACCTACGAGCAGTACTTC.